This is a list of T cell receptor beta chains from one sample in a study of early T cells in non-severe SARS-CoV-2 infection. TCRdb processed the 5' RACE reads anew with MiXCR; each CDR3 protein has one entry. This sample has tens of thousands of distinct CDR3 sequences, with 12% found just once. The sequencing here drew on whole blood, taken at baseline. Receptors were obtained from an adult who was a healthcare worker with PCR-confirmed SARS-CoV-2 infection or an uninfected control (not recorded which). The donor label of this sample is uncertain. CDR3s include the opening cysteine and the closing phenylalanine or tryptophan. The D gene is left open where the match is weak. Rows give clone size only sometimes, using once, few, many, or a class for an expanded clone.

many,TRBJ2-5,-,TRBV6-6,TGTGCCAGCAGTTACGTTGGGATTTCGGAGACCCAGTACTTC,CASSYVGISETQYF
many,TRBJ2-3,TRBD2,TRBV20-1,TGCAGTGCTAGTCCGGGACTAGCGGGGGTAACAGATACGCAGTATTTT,CSASPGLAGVTDTQYF
few,TRBJ2-3,TRBD2,TRBV29-1,TGCAGCGTCGTACCAGGATCTAGCGGATCAGATACGCAGTATTTT,CSVVPGSSGSDTQYF
few,TRBJ2-1,TRBD2,TRBV10-3,TGTGCCATCGGGGGGGACGGATACAATGAGCAGTTCTTC,CAIGGDGYNEQFF
-,TRBJ2-1,TRBD1,TRBV5-8,TGTGCCAGCAGCTTGTACCGGGGACAGGGGTACAATGAGCAGTTCTTC,CASSLYRGQGYNEQFF
few,TRBJ2-5,-,TRBV12-3/TRBV12-4,TGTGCCAGCAGTTTATCATTGGGGTACCAAGAGACCCAGTACTTC,CASSLSLGYQETQYF
-,TRBJ2-3,TRBD2,TRBV4-2,TGTGCCAGCAGCCAACGGACCACTAGCGGGGGGACAGATACGCAGTATTTT,CASSQRTTSGGTDTQYF
-,TRBJ2-6,-,TRBV2,TGTGCCAGCAGTGCAGGGGGGATCTCTGGGGCCAACGTCCTGACTTTC,CASSAGGISGANVLTF
few,TRBJ1-6,-,TRBV12-3/TRBV12-4,TGTGCCAGCAGTCGAAACAGGGTCAGCTCCTATAATTCACCCCTCCACTTT,CASSRNRVSSYNSPLHF
many,TRBJ1-1,-,TRBV7-8,TGTGCCAGCACCCCGCCGGGACAGAACACTGAAGCTTTCTTT,CASTPPGQNTEAFF
-,TRBJ2-5,TRBD1,TRBV12-3/TRBV12-4,TGTGCCAGCAGTTTAGAGGGGGCTGGGACCCAGTACTTC,CASSLEGAGTQYF
-,TRBJ2-1,TRBD1,TRBV12-3/TRBV12-4,TGTGCCAGCAGTTTGACAGGGGGCGAAAGTATAGTCTTCAATGAGCAGTTCTTC,CASSLTGGESIVFNEQFF
-,TRBJ2-5,TRBD1,TRBV19,TGTGCCAGTAGAGCCGGACAGGGCGAGACCCAGTACTTC,CASRAGQGETQYF
-,TRBJ2-3,-,TRBV3-1,TGTGCCAGCAGCCAAGATCCCGGGCCCTCGGGCACAGATACGCAGTATTTT,CASSQDPGPSGTDTQYF
-,TRBJ2-2,-,TRBV11-2,TGTGCCAGCATCCTAAGGGCCGGGGAGCTGTTTTTT,CASILRAGELFF
few,TRBJ2-2,TRBD2,TRBV3-1,TGTGCCAGCAGCCAGGGACTAGCGGGGAACACCGGGGAGCTGTTTTTT,CASSQGLAGNTGELFF
few,TRBJ2-5,TRBD2,TRBV9,TGTGCCAGCAGCGCGGGACTAGCGGGGGCCCAAGAGACCCAGTACTTC,CASSAGLAGAQETQYF
-,TRBJ2-6,TRBD1,TRBV12-3/TRBV12-4,TGTGCCAGCAGTTCGCTTGGGAGAGGACAGGGAAAGTCTGGGGCCAACGTCCTGACTTTC,CASSSLGRGQGKSGANVLTF
-,TRBJ2-5,TRBD2,TRBV4-2,TGTGCCAGCAGCCAAGATTTGGGGACTAGCGGGGTAGAGACCCAGTACTTC,CASSQDLGTSGVETQYF
-,TRBJ2-3,-,TRBV19,TGTGCCAGTAGCCAGGGTTTGGCAGATACGCAGTATTTT,CASSQGLADTQYF
-,TRBJ2-2,-,TRBV11-2,TGTGCCAGCAGCTTAGACAAGGGGCTATGGACCGGGGAGCTGTTTTTT,CASSLDKGLWTGELFF
few,TRBJ2-3,-,TRBV19,TGTGCCAGTAGTTTCCTCCAGGGTGCCCGGCCACAGGATACGCAGTATTTT,CASSFLQGARPQDTQYF
few,TRBJ1-1,-,TRBV6-5,TGTGCCAGCAGTTACGGGGGGGCGCGAACTGAAGCTTTCTTT,CASSYGGARTEAFF
-,TRBJ2-3,-,TRBV6-4,TGTGCCAGCAGTGACAGGGCCGGTACGGGGGATACGCAGTATTTT,CASSDRAGTGDTQYF
-,TRBJ2-3,TRBD1,TRBV24-1,TGTGCCACCAGTGATTTTCGCGGACAGGGGGAGATGGGCACAGATACGCAGTATTTT,CATSDFRGQGEMGTDTQYF
-,TRBJ1-2,-,TRBV12-3/TRBV12-4,TGTGCCAGCAGTTTAACGCACTATGGCTACACCTTC,CASSLTHYGYTF
-,TRBJ2-5,-,TRBV7-7,TGTGCCAGCAGCTTAAACGCAGGGGTCATGGGGGAGACCCAGTACTTC,CASSLNAGVMGETQYF
few,TRBJ1-1,-,TRBV5-1,TGCGCCAGCAGCTTAGAAGGGCTCGGCACTGAAGCTTTCTTT,CASSLEGLGTEAFF
-,TRBJ2-5,TRBD1,TRBV5-1,TGCGCCAGCAGCCCCGGACAGGCGAAAGAGACCCAGTACTTC,CASSPGQAKETQYF
few,TRBJ2-3,TRBD2,TRBV7-2,TGTGCCAGCAGTCAACTAGCGGGGAGGTTGCGTGGAGATACGCAGTATTTT,CASSQLAGRLRGDTQYF
many,TRBJ2-3,-,TRBV27,TGTGCCAGCACTTCCTCCCGGGACGGCCTTCGATATACGCAGTATTTT,CASTSSRDGLRYTQYF
-,TRBJ2-5,TRBD2,TRBV7-2,TGTGCCAGCAGCTTAGGCTGGCGGGGGGCCCGTGAGACCCAGTACTTC,CASSLGWRGARETQYF
many,TRBJ1-6,-,TRBV27,TGTGCCAGCAGTCCTGACAGCCCCCACTATTCACCCCTCCACTTT,CASSPDSPHYSPLHF
-,TRBJ2-2,-,TRBV19,TGTGCCAGTAGTATTTTGGGCGGGTCCTACACCGGGGAGCTGTTTTTT,CASSILGGSYTGELFF
-,TRBJ2-5,-,TRBV2,TGTGCCAGCAGTGACAACCAAGAGACCCAGTACTTC,CASSDNQETQYF
few,TRBJ1-2,TRBD1,TRBV7-9,TGTGCCAGCAGCCAAGGGGGCGCGGGCCATGGCTACACCTTC,CASSQGGAGHGYTF
-,TRBJ1-5,-,TRBV28,TGTGCCAGCAGTTCCTCCGACAGTATTAGCCTTCAGCCCCAGCATTTT,CASSSSDSISLQPQHF
few,TRBJ1-5,-,TRBV4-1,TGCGCCAGCAGCCAAGATAGGAGCGGTATGGGCGGTCAGCCCCAGCATTTT,CASSQDRSGMGGQPQHF
few,TRBJ2-3,-,TRBV12-3/TRBV12-4,TGTGCCAGCAGCCCGGGACACTTAGATACGCAGTATTTT,CASSPGHLDTQYF
many,TRBJ1-4,TRBD1,TRBV20-1,TGCAGTGCTGGGAAGGGACAGGGACGGGAAAAACTGTTTTTT,CSAGKGQGREKLFF
few,TRBJ2-1,-,TRBV7-9,TGTGCCAGCAGCCAAAGCGGGGACAAGGTGGAGTTCTTC,CASSQSGDKVEFF
-,TRBJ2-3,TRBD2,TRBV5-1,TGCGCCAGCAGCTCCACCATAGCGGGGGGGCTCCCAGATACGCAGTATTTT,CASSSTIAGGLPDTQYF
few,TRBJ1-2,-,TRBV12-3/TRBV12-4,TGTGCCAGCGGGTTGTACGGCAGCAACTTCTATGGCTACACCTTC,CASGLYGSNFYGYTF
few,TRBJ2-3,-,TRBV20-1,TGCAGTGCTCCATACGGAGATACGCAGTATTTT,CSAPYGDTQYF
-,TRBJ1-2,-,TRBV6-5,TGTGCCAGCAGCCGTGATTCAGTTAGCTATGGCTACACCTTC,CASSRDSVSYGYTF
-,TRBJ2-5,TRBD2,TRBV3-1,TGTGCCAGCAGCCAGGGAGGGGCCCAGTACTTC,CASSQGGAQYF
few,TRBJ2-3,-,TRBV9,TGTGCCAGCAGCGTAGGAGGGACTCCATACAGCACAGATACGCAGTATTTT,CASSVGGTPYSTDTQYF
few,TRBJ1-2,-,TRBV10-1,TGCGCCAGCAGTGAGCTACAAGACTATGGCTACACCTTC,CASSELQDYGYTF
-,TRBJ2-5,-,TRBV27,TGTGCCAGCAGTTCCTCCCTCGGAGAGCTACGGGAGACCCAGTACTTC,CASSSSLGELRETQYF
-,TRBJ2-1,-,TRBV28,TGTGCCAGCATGGTGGGGTACAATGAGCAGTTCTTC,CASMVGYNEQFF
few,TRBJ1-3,-,TRBV5-5,TGTGCCAGCAGCTTGGGGGCAGGGAGAAGCTCTGGAAACACCATATATTTT,CASSLGAGRSSGNTIYF
few,TRBJ2-3,TRBD2,TRBV4-2,TGTGCCAGCAGCCAAGATCCAGCGGGGGACACAGATACGCAGTATTTT,CASSQDPAGDTDTQYF
few,TRBJ2-6,-,TRBV6-6,TGTGCCAGCAGAGACGACAGCTTCCTCTCTGGGGCCAACGTCCTGACTTTC,CASRDDSFLSGANVLTF